This T cell receptor beta chain was recorded in a study of blood T cell repertoires in COVID-19. Study-wide context: The origin of the acute and convalescent COVID-19 samples was the United States, Italy and Spain.

The protocol was immunoSEQ multiplex PCR, while the TCRdb copy is restricted to in-frame clones and leaves out a portion. The table has some 190,000 clones, 80% to 90% seen once; the top ten hold more than 2.5%. V was clipped by 6 bases and J by 0 bases; unmatched bases: 7. Per germline, CDR1 MDHEN and CDR2 SYDVKM. This CDR3 region has 15 residues. This rearrangement joins TRBV28 to TRBJ1-1; 7 bases are shared with TRBD1. The TCR was taken from a man in his fifties or sixties with acute or convalescent COVID-19. Material: peripheral blood. The CDR3 DNA sequence: TGTGCCAGCAGCTACGAGGGGGCGGTGAACACTGAAGCTTTCTTT. Encoded protein: CASSYEGAVNTEAFF.